The next 10 T cell receptor beta chains were all read from a single sample in a study of blood T cell repertoires in COVID-19. Measured with immunoSEQ multiplex PCR; TCRdb has only the in-frame clones, and not every one. The data contain about 170,000 clones, less than 85% of them singletons. Sequences were obtained from peripheral blood. The receptors were sampled from a woman older than 75 with active or convalescent COVID-19.

This chain links TRBV10-1 with TRBJ1-5, with D maybe TRBD1 (6 bases). This CDR3 comprises 16 residues. Trimming stripped 8 bases from V and 2 bases from J, with 19 bases between. The V gene's germline CDR1 is WNHNN and CDR2 SYGVQD (reference sequence). The CDR3 protein is CASLNGPPGGNQPQHF. CDR3 coding DNA: TGCGCCAGCCTCAACGGCCCTCCAGGGGGCAATCAGCCCCAGCATTTT.

In its sample, this clone was seen once. V is TRBV27 and J is TRBJ2-3; D remains unclear. The CDR3 extends over 15 amino acids. Germline V gives CDR1 MNHEY, CDR2 SMNVEV (reference sequence). V was pared by 0 bases and J by 4 bases, with 11 bases between. CDR3 amino acids: CASSLSWLHSDTQYF. The CDR3 bases are TGTGCCAGCAGTTTATCGTGGTTACATTCAGATACGCAGTATTTT.

This sequence joins TRBV29-1 and TRBJ1-2; D possibly corresponds to TRBD1 (5 bases). Germline V gene sequence: CDR1 SQVTM, CDR2 ANQGSEA. CDR3 length: 11 residues. The ends were cut back, 6 bases at V and 4 bases at J, with 9 bases in the middle. The CDR3 loop reads CSVGDSYGYTF. Written as DNA, the CDR3 is TGCAGCGTAGGGGATTCCTATGGCTACACCTTC. Full variable domain (remainder filled in from reference TRBV29-1 and TRBJ1-2): SAVISQKPSRDICQRGTSLTIQCQVDSQVTMMFWYRQQPGQSLTLIATANQGSEATYESGFVIDKFPISRPNLTFSTLTVSNMSPEDSSIYLCSVGDSYGYTFGSGTRLTVV.

This clone was recorded a few times. The chain employs TRBV10-3 and TRBJ2-2; D may be TRBD1 (8 bases). V lost 10 bases, J lost 3 bases, and 30 bases lay in between. The CDR3 is made up of 19 amino acids. CDR1 is ENHRY and CDR2 is SYGVKD in the germline V gene. The CDR3 DNA is TGTGCCACCCGGGACTATGGACAGGGAAAAGGAGAGCACACCGGGGAGCTGTTTTTT. It translates to CATRDYGQGKGEHTGELFF.

J is TRBJ1-1 and V is TRBV5-1, with D maybe TRBD1 (6 bases). There are 14 residues in the CDR3. V was cut by 4 bases and J by 1 base, with 11 bases left in between. Germline V gene data show CDR1 as SGHRS and CDR2 as YFSETQ. The CDR3 here is CASSADRRNTEAFF. CDR3 bases: TGCGCCAGCAGCGCCGACAGGAGGAACACTGAAGCTTTCTTT.

CDR3 sequence: CAISISGLAGSYEQYF. In DNA, the CDR3 is TGTGCCATCAGTATCTCAGGACTAGCTGGATCCTACGAGCAGTACTTC. This chain joins TRBV10-3 and TRBJ2-7, with 8 bases lining up with TRBD2. The CDR3 totals 16 residues. Germline V lookup: CDR1 ENHRY, CDR2 SYGVKD. Germline trimming cut 5 bases from V and 1 base from J; bases unmatched to any gene: 10.

The rearrangement links TRBV19 to TRBJ2-5; 12 nucleotides agree with TRBD2. The CDR3 consists of 19 residues. CDR1 LNHDA and CDR2 SQIVND come from the germline V gene (reference sequence). J was trimmed by 2 bases and V by 4 bases; bases with no gene match: 14. The DNA of the CDR3 is TGTGCCAGTAGTACCCGCCGCCTAGCGGGAGGGGGGGGTCAAGAGACCCAGTACTTC. This gives the protein CASSTRRLAGGGGQETQYF.

The rearrangement links TRBV5-1 to TRBJ1-2; D is ambiguous. This CDR3 region has 13 residues. Germline V CDR1 and CDR2: SGHRS, YFSETQ. V lost 0 bases and J lost 7, with 10 bases in between. The CDR3 region has the DNA TGCGCCAGCAGCTTGGATGGAGGGTCTGGCTACACCTTC. It translates to CASSLDGGSGYTF.

The CDR3 DNA reads TGCGCCAGCCCGGACTGGGATGAGGTATCTCCAGCTTTCTTT. Translated: CASPDWDEVSPAFF. V and J are TRBV5-1 and TRBJ1-1; no definite D call. V was shortened by 7 bases and J by 10 bases, with 23 bases between the two germline ends. Germline V gene lookup returns CDR1 SGHRS and CDR2 YFSETQ. This CDR3 is built from 14 residues. The complete variable domain, with remaining parts taken from reference TRBV5-1 and TRBJ1-1, reads KAGVTQTPRYLIKTRGQQVTLSCSPISGHRSVSWYQQTPGQGLQFLFEYFSETQRNKGNFPGRFSGRQFSNSRSEMNVSTLELGDSALYLCASPDWDEVSPAFFGQGTRLTVV.

About this clone: Other DNA variants within this sample encode the same CDR3. This sequence joins TRBV6-1 and TRBJ2-7; 8 bases agree with TRBD2. V shed 2 bases, J shed 2 bases, and the junction held 2 bases outside the gene matches. The CDR3 extends over 14 amino acids. Germline CDR1 MNHNS, CDR2 SASEGT. CDR3 sequence: CASSEPRGAYEQYF. The DNA for the CDR3 is TGTGCCAGCAGTGAACCGCGGGGGGCCTACGAGCAGTACTTC.